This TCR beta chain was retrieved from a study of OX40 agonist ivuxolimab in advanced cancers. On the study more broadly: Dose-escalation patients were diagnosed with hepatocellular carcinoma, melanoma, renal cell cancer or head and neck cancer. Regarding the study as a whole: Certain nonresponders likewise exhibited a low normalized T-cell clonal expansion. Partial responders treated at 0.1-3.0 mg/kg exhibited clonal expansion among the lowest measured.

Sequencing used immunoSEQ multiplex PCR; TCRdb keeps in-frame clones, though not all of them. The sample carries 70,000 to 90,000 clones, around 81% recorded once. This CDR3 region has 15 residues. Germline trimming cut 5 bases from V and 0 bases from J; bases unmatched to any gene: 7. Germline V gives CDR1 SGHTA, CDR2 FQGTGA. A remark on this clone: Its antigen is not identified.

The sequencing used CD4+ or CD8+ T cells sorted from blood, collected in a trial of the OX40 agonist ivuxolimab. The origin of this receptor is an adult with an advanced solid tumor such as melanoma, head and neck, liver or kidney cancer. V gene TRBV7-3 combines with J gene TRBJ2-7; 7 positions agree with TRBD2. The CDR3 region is CASSPGGSSSYEQYF. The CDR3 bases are TGTGCCAGCAGCCCCGGGGGGTCCAGCTCCTACGAGCAGTACTTC.